This T cell receptor (beta chain) derives from a study of shared clonotypes between healthy human individuals. Study summary: Donors had three CD4 naive, three CD4 memory, two CD8 naive and one CD8 memory plate apiece. Study outcomes and limitations: In having few donors, the study represented limited genetic and exposure-history diversity.

Note on this clone: The antigen is not known.

Using immunoSEQ multiplex PCR, the repertoire was profiled, and TCRdb retains in-frame clones only, with some absent. Of about 2 million clones in the sample, over 85% were seen once. Trimming cost V 1 base and J 2 bases; bases outside gene matches: 5. Germline V gene lookup returns CDR1 SGHTA and CDR2 FQGNSA. The CDR3 is 16 residues long. CD45RO-negative cells were positively selected for CCR7, leaving out terminally differentiated effector memory CD45RA+ cells. The sequenced material came from naive CD8+ T cells sorted from blood. This chain joins TRBV7-2 and TRBJ2-7, with 10 bases fitting TRBD2. This sequence was found in a man aged 18 to 29 in good health. CDR3 DNA: TGTGCCAGCAGCTTAGGGCTAGCGGGAGTGGCCTACGAGCAGTACTTC. It specifies CASSLGLAGVAYEQYF.